This T cell receptor (beta chain) derives from a study of OX40 agonist ivuxolimab in advanced cancers. Overall study context: In three patients, partial responses were observed, one with hepatocellular carcinoma and two with cutaneous melanoma.

Assay used: immunoSEQ multiplex PCR; TCRdb lists only in-frame clones, some missing. The data contain some 46,000 clones, roughly 88% of them singletons. The V and J ends lost 0 bases and 4 bases, in that order; junction bases with no gene match: 12. Germline V gene sequence: CDR1 SGHNT, CDR2 YYREEE (reference sequence). The CDR3 sequence is 20 residues long. The chain is built from TRBV5-4 and TRBJ2-1; TRBD2 aligns across 14 bases. The TCR comes from an adult with an advanced solid tumor such as melanoma, head and neck, liver or kidney cancer. Source: CD4+ or CD8+ T cells sorted from blood, taken in a trial of the OX40 agonist ivuxolimab. The CDR3 loop is CASSLVGQTSGGAQYNEQFF. Written as DNA, the CDR3 is TGTGCCAGCAGCTTGGTCGGGCAGACTAGCGGGGGGGCGCAATACAATGAGCAGTTCTTC.